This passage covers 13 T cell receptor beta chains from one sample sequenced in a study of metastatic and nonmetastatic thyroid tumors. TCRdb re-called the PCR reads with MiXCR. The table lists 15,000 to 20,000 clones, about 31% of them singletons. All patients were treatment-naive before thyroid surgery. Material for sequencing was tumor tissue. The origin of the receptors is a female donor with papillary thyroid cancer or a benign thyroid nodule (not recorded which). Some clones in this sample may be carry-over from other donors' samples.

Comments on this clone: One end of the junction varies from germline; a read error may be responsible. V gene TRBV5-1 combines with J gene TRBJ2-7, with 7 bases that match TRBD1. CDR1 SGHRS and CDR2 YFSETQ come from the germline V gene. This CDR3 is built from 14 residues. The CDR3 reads CVSSLGTANVEQYF. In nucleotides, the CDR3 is TGCGTCAGCAGCTTGGGGACAGCTAACGTCGAGCAGTACTTC.

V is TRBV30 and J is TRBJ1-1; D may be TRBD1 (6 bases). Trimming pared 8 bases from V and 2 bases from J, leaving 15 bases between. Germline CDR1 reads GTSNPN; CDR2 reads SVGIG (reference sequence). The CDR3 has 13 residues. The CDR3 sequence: CAGAPRGNTEAFF. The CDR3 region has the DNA TGTGCCGGGGCCCCCAGGGGAAACACTGAAGCTTTCTTT.

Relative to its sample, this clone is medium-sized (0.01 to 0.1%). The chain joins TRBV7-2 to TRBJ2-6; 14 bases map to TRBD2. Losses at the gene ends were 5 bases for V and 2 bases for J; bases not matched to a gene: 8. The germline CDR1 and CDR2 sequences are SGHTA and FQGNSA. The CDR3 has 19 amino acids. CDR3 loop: CASSGRLAGGYPGANVLTF. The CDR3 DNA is TGTGCCAGCAGCGGGAGACTAGCGGGGGGGTACCCTGGGGCCAACGTCCTGACTTTC.

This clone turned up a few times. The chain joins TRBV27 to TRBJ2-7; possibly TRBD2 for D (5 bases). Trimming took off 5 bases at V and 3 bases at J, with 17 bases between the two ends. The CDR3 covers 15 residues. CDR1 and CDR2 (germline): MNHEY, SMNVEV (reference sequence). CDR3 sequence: CASSLSGIGDYEQYF. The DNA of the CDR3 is TGTGCCAGCAGTCTCTCCGGGATCGGTGACTACGAGCAGTACTTC.

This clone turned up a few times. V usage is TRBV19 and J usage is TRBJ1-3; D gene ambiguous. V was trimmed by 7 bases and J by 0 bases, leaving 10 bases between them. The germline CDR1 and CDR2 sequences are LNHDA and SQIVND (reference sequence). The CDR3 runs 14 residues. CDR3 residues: CASTQDSSGNTIYF. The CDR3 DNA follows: TGTGCCAGTACCCAAGATAGCTCTGGAAACACCATATATTTT. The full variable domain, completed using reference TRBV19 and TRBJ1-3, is DGGITQSPKYLFRKEGQNVTLSCEQNLNHDAMYWYRQDPGQGLRLIYYSQIVNDFQKGDIAEGYSVSREKKESFPLTVTSAQKNPTAFYLCASTQDSSGNTIYFGEGSWLTVV.

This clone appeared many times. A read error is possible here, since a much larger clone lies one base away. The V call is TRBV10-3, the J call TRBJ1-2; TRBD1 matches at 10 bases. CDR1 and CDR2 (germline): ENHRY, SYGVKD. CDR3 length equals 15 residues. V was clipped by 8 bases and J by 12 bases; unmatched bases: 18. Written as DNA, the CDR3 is TGTGCCATCGCACGGACAGGGGGAAAAAGTGACGGCCACACCTTC. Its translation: CAIARTGGKSDGHTF.

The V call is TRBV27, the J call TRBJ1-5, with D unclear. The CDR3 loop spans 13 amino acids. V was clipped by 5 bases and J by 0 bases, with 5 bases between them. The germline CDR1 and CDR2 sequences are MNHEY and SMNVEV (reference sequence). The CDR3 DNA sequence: TGTGCCAGCAGTCTTAGTAGCAATCAGCCCCAGCATTTT. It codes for CASSLSSNQPQHF.

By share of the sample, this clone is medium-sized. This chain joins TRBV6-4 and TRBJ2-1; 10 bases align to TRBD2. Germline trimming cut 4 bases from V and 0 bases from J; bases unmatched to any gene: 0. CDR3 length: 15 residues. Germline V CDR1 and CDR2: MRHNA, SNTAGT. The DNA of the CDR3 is TGTGCCAGCAGTGGGACTAGCGGCTCCTACAATGAGCAGTTCTTC. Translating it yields CASSGTSGSYNEQFF.

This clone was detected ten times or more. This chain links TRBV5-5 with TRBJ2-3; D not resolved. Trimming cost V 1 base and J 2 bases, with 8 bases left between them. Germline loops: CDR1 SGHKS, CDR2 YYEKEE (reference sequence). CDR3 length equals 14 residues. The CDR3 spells CASSLIGHTDTQYF. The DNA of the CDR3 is TGTGCCAGCAGCTTGATCGGGCACACAGATACGCAGTATTTT.

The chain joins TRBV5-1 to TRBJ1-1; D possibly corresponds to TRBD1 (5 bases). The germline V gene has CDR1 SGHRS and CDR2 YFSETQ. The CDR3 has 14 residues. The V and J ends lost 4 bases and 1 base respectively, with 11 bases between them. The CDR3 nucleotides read TGCGCCAGCAGCCCATTCGGGGGGAACACTGAAGCTTTCTTT. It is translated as CASSPFGGNTEAFF.

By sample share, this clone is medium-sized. For the CDR3, the DNA is TGCAGTGCAGGGACAGGGAATAGCAATCAGCCCCAGCATTTT. Translation: CSAGTGNSNQPQHF. The chain combines TRBV20-1 with TRBJ1-5, with 9 nucleotides matching TRBD1. Germline loops: CDR1 DFQATT, CDR2 SNEGSKA (reference sequence). The J segment lost 0 bases and the V segment lost 6 bases, leaving 3 bases of the junction unmatched. The CDR3 is 14 amino acids.

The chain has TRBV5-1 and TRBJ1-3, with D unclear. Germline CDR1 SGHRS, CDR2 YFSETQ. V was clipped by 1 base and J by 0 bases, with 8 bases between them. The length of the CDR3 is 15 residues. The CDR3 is CASSLSGNSGNTIYF. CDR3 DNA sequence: TGCGCCAGCAGCTTGTCCGGGAACTCTGGAAACACCATATATTTT.

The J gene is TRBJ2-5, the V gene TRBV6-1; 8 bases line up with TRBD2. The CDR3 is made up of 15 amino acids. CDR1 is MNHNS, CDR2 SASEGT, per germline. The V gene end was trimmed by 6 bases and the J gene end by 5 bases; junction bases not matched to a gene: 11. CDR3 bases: TGTGCCAGCAGAACTAGCGGAGGAGGTGGGGAGACCCAGTACTTC. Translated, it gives CASRTSGGGGETQYF.